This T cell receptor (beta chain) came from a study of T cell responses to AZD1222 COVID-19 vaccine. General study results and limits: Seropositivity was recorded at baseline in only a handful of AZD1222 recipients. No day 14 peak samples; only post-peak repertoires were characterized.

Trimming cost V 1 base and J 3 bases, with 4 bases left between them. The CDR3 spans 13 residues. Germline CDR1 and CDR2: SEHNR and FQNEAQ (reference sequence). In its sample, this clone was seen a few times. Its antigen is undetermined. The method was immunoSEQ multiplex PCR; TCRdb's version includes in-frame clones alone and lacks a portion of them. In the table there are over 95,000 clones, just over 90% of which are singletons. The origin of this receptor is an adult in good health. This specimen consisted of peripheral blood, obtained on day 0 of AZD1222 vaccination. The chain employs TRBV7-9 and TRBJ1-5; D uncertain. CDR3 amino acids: CASSLVLNQPQHF. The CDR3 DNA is TGTGCCAGCAGCTTAGTTCTCAATCAGCCCCAGCATTTT. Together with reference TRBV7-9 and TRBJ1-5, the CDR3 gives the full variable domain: DTGVSQNPRHKITKRGQNVTFRCDPISEHNRLYWYRQTLGQGPEFLTYFQNEAQLEKSRLLSDRFSAERPKGSFSTLEIQRTEQGDSAMYLCASSLVLNQPQHFGDGTRLSIL.